This entry lists 15 T cell receptor beta chains sequenced from one sample in a study of beta chain features in type 1 diabetes. Whole-study results and caveats: Significant though moderate, a shortening of TCRB CDR3s appeared in all four CD4+ subsets of Type 1 diabetes patients.

These receptors' targets are unknown. cDNA synthesis used the whole RNA isolate, giving expressed TCRB sequences. This table comes from immunoSEQ multiplex PCR, and its TCRdb copy is limited to in-frame clones, with some not included. This table has approximately 270,000 clones, 13% to 15% appearing once. Sequencing input: naive CD4+ T cells from blood. The receptors stem from a young man with type 1 diabetes.

The chain links TRBV27 to TRBJ2-1, with 7 bases identical to TRBD2. Germline V CDR1 and CDR2: MNHEY, SMNVEV (reference sequence). The CDR3 has 14 amino acids. Trimming took 3 bases from V and 7 from J; bases not matched to a gene: 6. CDR3: CASSLGGSWNEQFF. Written as DNA, the CDR3 is TGTGCCAGCAGTTTGGGCGGGAGTTGGAATGAGCAGTTCTTC.

This clone was picked up a small number of times. The chain carries TRBV7-2 and TRBJ2-7, with 15 bases identical to TRBD2. Germline CDR1 SGHTA, CDR2 FQGNSA. The CDR3 is 15 amino acids. Trimming cost V 5 bases and J 4 bases; bases outside gene matches: 3. CDR3 region: CASSPGTSGRYEQYF. The CDR3 DNA follows: TGTGCCAGCAGCCCTGGGACTAGCGGGAGGTACGAGCAGTACTTC. Full variable domain (remainder filled in from reference TRBV7-2 and TRBJ2-7): GAGVSQSPSNKVTEKGKDVELRCDPISGHTALYWYRQSLGQGLEFLIYFQGNSAPDKSGLPSDRFSAERTGGSVSTLTIQRTQQEDSAVYLCASSPGTSGRYEQYFGPGTRLTVT.

The chain combines TRBV6-5 with TRBJ1-5; possible D gene TRBD1, 5 bases. Trimming shortened V by 4 bases and J by 2 bases, and 9 bases separated the two germline ends. The CDR3 loop spans 14 amino acids. The germline CDR1 and CDR2 sequences are MNHEY and SVGAGI. CDR3 in DNA: TGTGCCAGCAGTTCAGGGTCCGGCAATCAGCCCCAGCATTTT. Amino acid sequence: CASSSGSGNQPQHF.

This clone has a handful of counts. The rearrangement uses TRBV4-2 and TRBJ1-5; D is undetermined. Germline V lookup: CDR1 LGHNA, CDR2 YNFKEQ. The CDR3 length is 17 residues. V dropped 0 bases and J dropped 1 base, with 13 bases sitting between them. CDR3 in amino acids: CASSQEGHQISNQPQHF. The CDR3 DNA reads as TGTGCCAGCAGCCAAGAGGGCCACCAGATAAGCAATCAGCCCCAGCATTTT.

This chain uses TRBV18 with TRBJ2-7; no reliable D call. Germline values: CDR1 KGHSH, CDR2 LQKENI. This CDR3 is built from 16 residues. V gave up 1 base and J gave up 5 bases, with 18 bases separating them. The CDR3 DNA sequence: TGTGCCAGCTCACCACGGCGAACGGAGCCGGGTGACGAGCAGTACTTC. It yields the protein CASSPRRTEPGDEQYF.

This clone was seen only a few times. The chain has TRBV5-1 and TRBJ1-2; a possible D gene is TRBD1 (6 bases). Germline loops: CDR1 SGHRS, CDR2 YFSETQ. The CDR3 is 14 amino acids. V shed 5 bases and J shed 4 bases, with 15 bases lying between them. CDR3 DNA sequence: TGCGCCAGCAGTCTCGGACAGCCGTTCTATGGCTACACCTTC. This codes for CASSLGQPFYGYTF. Supplemented by reference TRBV5-1 and TRBJ1-2, the full variable domain reads KAGVTQTPRYLIKTRGQQVTLSCSPISGHRSVSWYQQTPGQGLQFLFEYFSETQRNKGNFPGRFSGRQFSNSRSEMNVSTLELGDSALYLCASSLGQPFYGYTFGSGTRLTVV.

CDR3 protein: CASSRDIQTYNEQFF. The CDR3 coding sequence is TGTGCCAGCAGCCGGGACATACAAACCTACAATGAGCAGTTCTTC. The V and J genes are TRBV7-7 and TRBJ2-1; tentative D call: TRBD1 (6 bases). This CDR3 is 15 amino acids long. Trimming took 5 bases from V and 2 from J, leaving 13 bases between them. The germline gives CDR1 SSHAT, CDR2 FNYEAQ (reference sequence).

This clone was seen a few times. The chain uses TRBV29-1 and TRBJ2-5; TRBD1 matches at 7 bases. The CDR3 totals 13 residues. V gave up 3 bases and J gave up 5 bases; unmatched junction bases: 6. Germline CDR1 is SQVTM and CDR2 is ANQGSEA. DNA of the CDR3: TGCAGCGTTGAGATGACAGGGATGGAGACCCAGTACTTC. Protein: CSVEMTGMETQYF.

This clone was seen a few times. CDR3 sequence reads: CAWSLLAGPKNIQYF. For the CDR3, the DNA is TGTGCCTGGAGTTTACTAGCGGGGCCTAAAAACATTCAGTACTTC. This chain uses TRBV30 with TRBJ2-4, with 10 positions matching TRBD2. This CDR3 comprises 15 residues. V was pared by 2 bases and J by 4 bases, with 5 bases of the junction left unmatched. Germline assignment: CDR1 GTSNPN and CDR2 SVGIG (reference sequence).

The gene calls are TRBV2 and TRBJ2-7; 11 bases fit TRBD2. CDR1 is SNHLY and CDR2 is FYNNEI in the germline V gene. This CDR3 region has 14 residues. Trimming at V came to 6 bases and at J to 5 bases, leaving 6 bases not matched to a gene. CDR3 nucleotide sequence: TGTGCCAGCAGGCCGGGACTAGCGGTTAACGAGCAGTACTTC. Translation: CASRPGLAVNEQYF.

The chain employs TRBV7-9 and TRBJ2-1; 16 bases align to TRBD2. The J segment lost 15 bases and the V segment lost 4 bases, leaving 9 bases of the junction unmatched. CDR1 is SEHNR, CDR2 FQNEAQ, per germline (reference sequence). The CDR3 length is 15 residues. CDR3 coding DNA: TGTGCCAGCAGCTCTCCCGGGACTAGCGGGAGGGTCCCGTTCTTC. It encodes CASSSPGTSGRVPFF.

This clone was seen only a few times. The rearrangement joins TRBV25-1 to TRBJ2-1, with D uncertain. The germline gives CDR1 MGHDK, CDR2 SYGVNS. V was shortened by 5 bases and J by 5 bases, with 10 bases between the two germline ends. This CDR3 has 13 amino acids. The DNA for the CDR3 is TGTGCCAGCAGTCCCTCCCAGGACAATGAGCAGTTCTTC. It is translated as CASSPSQDNEQFF.

This clone was detected only a few times. The CDR3 sequence: CAISELDLDNEQFF. The DNA of the CDR3 is TGTGCCATCAGTGAGTTAGACTTAGACAATGAGCAGTTCTTC. This chain links TRBV10-3 with TRBJ2-1; D remains unclear. Trimming cost V 1 base and J 5 bases, with 9 bases left between them. This CDR3 spans 14 amino acids. Germline V CDR1 and CDR2: ENHRY, SYGVKD.

This clone was seen a few times. The chain employs TRBV11-2 and TRBJ2-1, with D possibly matching TRBD2 (6 bases). V lost 2 bases, J lost 3 bases, and 17 bases lay in between. CDR1 SGHAT and CDR2 FQNNGV come from the germline V gene. CDR3 length: 17 amino acids. The chain's CDR3 is CASSLIGGRQFYNEQFF. As DNA, the CDR3 is TGTGCCAGCAGCTTAATCGGGGGTAGACAGTTCTACAATGAGCAGTTCTTC.

This clone was picked up a small number of times. The chain employs TRBV30 and TRBJ2-3; 14 bases align to TRBD2. J lost 4 bases, V lost 2 bases, and 5 bases had no gene match. Germline-derived CDR1 and CDR2 are GTSNPN and SVGIG (reference sequence). The CDR3 length is 16 residues. The CDR3 DNA follows: TGTGCCTGGAGTCGACTAGCGGGAGGGTATCCAGATACGCAGTATTTT. It translates to CAWSRLAGGYPDTQYF. The full variable domain, its missing parts supplied by reference TRBV30 and TRBJ2-3, is SQTIHQWPATLVQPVGSPLSLECTVEGTSNPNLYWYRQAAGRGLQLLFYSVGIGQISSEVPQNLSASRPQDRQFILSSKKLLLSDSGFYLCAWSRLAGGYPDTQYFGPGTRLTVL.